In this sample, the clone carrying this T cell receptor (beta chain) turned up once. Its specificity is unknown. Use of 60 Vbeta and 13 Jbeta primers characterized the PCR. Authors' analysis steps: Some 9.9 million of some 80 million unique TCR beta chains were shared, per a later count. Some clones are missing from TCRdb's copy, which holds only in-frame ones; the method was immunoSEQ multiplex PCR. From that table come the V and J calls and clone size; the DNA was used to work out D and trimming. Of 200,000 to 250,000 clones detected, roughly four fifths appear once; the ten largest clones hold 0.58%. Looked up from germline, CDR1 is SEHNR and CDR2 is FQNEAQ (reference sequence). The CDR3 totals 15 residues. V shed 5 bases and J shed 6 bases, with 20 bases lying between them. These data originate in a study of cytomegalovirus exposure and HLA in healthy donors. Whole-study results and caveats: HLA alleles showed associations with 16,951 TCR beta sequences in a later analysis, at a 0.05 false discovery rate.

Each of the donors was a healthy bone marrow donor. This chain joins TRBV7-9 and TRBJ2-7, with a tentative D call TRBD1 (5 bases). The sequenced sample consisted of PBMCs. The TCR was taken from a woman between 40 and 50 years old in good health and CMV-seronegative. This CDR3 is CASSPSAQGRGEQYF. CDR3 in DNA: TGTGCCAGCAGCCCCTCGGCCCAGGGAAGAGGCGAGCAGTACTTC.